This T cell receptor (beta chain) was sequenced in a study of shared T cell receptors in the human thymus. V was clipped by 5 bases and J by 3 bases, with 23 bases between them. The CDR3 is made up of 17 amino acids. Germline V CDR1 and CDR2: SGHRS, YFSETQ. This table comes from immunoSEQ multiplex PCR, and its TCRdb copy is limited to in-frame clones, with some not included. This table has hundreds of thousands of clones, 80% to 90% appearing once. The same data also went into a second study, on human thymus T cells. As that study records: Among the donors, all were healthy Finnish infants having corrective surgery for congenital heart defects. Thymus tissue for the work was resected from patients undergoing corrective heart surgery. Thymic and blood repertoires appeared to show biased V and J gene usage. Highly overlapping thymic repertoires in unrelated individuals were reported by related research.

The J gene is TRBJ1-2, the V gene TRBV5-1; D possibly corresponds to TRBD1 (6 bases). The specimen was thymocytes. This sequence originates from a boy under three years old with a congenital heart defect. The CDR3 DNA sequence: TGCGCCAGCAGGCGGCACGCCCAGGGGTGGAGAGACTATGGCTACACCTTC. Its protein product is CASRRHAQGWRDYGYTF.